This record concerns one TCR beta chain sequence. Data came from immunoSEQ multiplex PCR; TCRdb stores just in-frame clones and leaves some out. The table shows a few hundred thousand clones, with 88% occurring only once. The sample comes from a study of blood T cell repertoires in COVID-19. Study summary: The United States, Italy and Spain were the sources of the acute and convalescent COVID-19 samples.

Deletions cut 0 bases from V and 3 bases from J, with 8 bases between. The CDR3 runs to 14 residues. The germline V gene encodes CDR1 SGHRS and CDR2 YFSETQ. This clonotype was sampled from a woman in her twenties or thirties who had recovered from COVID-19. This sequence joins TRBV5-1 and TRBJ2-3; D remains ambiguous. Input material: peripheral blood. The CDR3 coding sequence is TGCGCCAGCAGCTTGGAGTTAGCAACAGATACGCAGTATTTT. As protein: CASSLELATDTQYF.